A selection of T cell receptor beta chains follows, all from one sample in a study of blood T cell repertoires in COVID-19. The method was immunoSEQ multiplex PCR; TCRdb's version includes in-frame clones alone and lacks a portion of them. The table has about 210,000 clones, about 91% seen once. Source material: peripheral blood. The receptors were gathered from a young man with acute or convalescent COVID-19. Each CDR3 is given with its conserved first and last residue. Fields, in order: J gene, V gene, clone size, D gene, CDR3 DNA, CDR3 protein. D genes are given only for firm matches. The listing skips clone size in some rows; elsewhere it reads once, few, many or a size class.

j_gene: TRBJ2-1; v_gene: TRBV5-1; abundance: once; d_gene: TRBD2; CDR3nt: TGCGCCAGCAGCTCCGGACTAGCGGGAGCGTATGGCTACAATGAGCAGTTCTTC; CDR3aa: CASSSGLAGAYGYNEQFF
j_gene: TRBJ2-3; v_gene: TRBV5-1; abundance: -; d_gene: -; CDR3nt: TGCGCCAGCACCTCAGGAATCAGCACAGATACGCAGTATTTT; CDR3aa: CASTSGISTDTQYF
j_gene: TRBJ1-4; v_gene: TRBV6-1; abundance: -; d_gene: -; CDR3nt: TGTGCCAGCAGTGAATTGGGCACGACAAATGAAAAACTGTTTTTT; CDR3aa: CASSELGTTNEKLFF
j_gene: TRBJ2-7; v_gene: TRBV30; abundance: -; d_gene: TRBD1; CDR3nt: TGTGCCTGGAACCCCGGGACAGGGCTTCTAAGGCAGTACTTC; CDR3aa: CAWNPGTGLLRQYF
j_gene: TRBJ2-7; v_gene: TRBV2; abundance: -; d_gene: TRBD1; CDR3nt: TGTGCCAGCCTCGGGACAGGGGACCTCGAGCAGTACTTC; CDR3aa: CASLGTGDLEQYF
j_gene: TRBJ1-1; v_gene: TRBV27; abundance: -; d_gene: -; CDR3nt: TGTGCCAGCAGTTTAGGGGCGAACACTGAAGCTTTCTTT; CDR3aa: CASSLGANTEAFF
j_gene: TRBJ1-6; v_gene: TRBV28; abundance: -; d_gene: -; CDR3nt: TGTGCCAGCAGCTTCCTAGGAGGCTCACCCCTCCACTTT; CDR3aa: CASSFLGGSPLHF
j_gene: TRBJ1-5; v_gene: TRBV28; abundance: few; d_gene: -; CDR3nt: TGTGCCAGCAGGAGGATATATAGCAATCAGCCCCAGCATTTT; CDR3aa: CASRRIYSNQPQHF
j_gene: TRBJ2-7; v_gene: TRBV10-3; abundance: -; d_gene: TRBD1; CDR3nt: TGTGCCATCAGTGCCGGACAGGGTTCTTACGAGCAGTACTTC; CDR3aa: CAISAGQGSYEQYF
j_gene: TRBJ2-2; v_gene: TRBV9; abundance: -; d_gene: -; CDR3nt: TGTGCCAGCAGCGTAGATGACGGGGTTGGCACCGGGGAGCTGTTTTTT; CDR3aa: CASSVDDGVGTGELFF
j_gene: TRBJ1-1; v_gene: TRBV4-1; abundance: -; d_gene: -; CDR3nt: TGCGCCAGCAGCCACGGAGGTCTTCGCCAGAACGGGGCTTTCTTT; CDR3aa: CASSHGGLRQNGAFF
j_gene: TRBJ2-1; v_gene: TRBV7-3; abundance: -; d_gene: -; CDR3nt: TGTGCCAGCAGTCGGAGGCTAGCTGGCTACAATGAGCAGTTCTTC; CDR3aa: CASSRRLAGYNEQFF
j_gene: TRBJ1-5; v_gene: TRBV2; abundance: -; d_gene: TRBD1; CDR3nt: TGTGCCAGCCTTCCAGACTTACAGGGGAGCAATCAGCCCCAGCATTTT; CDR3aa: CASLPDLQGSNQPQHF
j_gene: TRBJ2-3; v_gene: TRBV7-8; abundance: -; d_gene: TRBD1; CDR3nt: TGTGCCAGCAGCGGGACCGGGACAGGGTTCACAGATACGCAGTATTTT; CDR3aa: CASSGTGTGFTDTQYF
j_gene: TRBJ2-1; v_gene: TRBV7-7; abundance: -; d_gene: -; CDR3nt: TGTGCTAGCAGCCAAGGGGGGGGCCGAAATGAGCAGTTCTTC; CDR3aa: CASSQGGGRNEQFF
j_gene: TRBJ2-3; v_gene: TRBV5-1; abundance: few; d_gene: TRBD2; CDR3nt: TGCGCCAGCGCGACTAGCGGGAGAAAAGATACGCAGTATTTT; CDR3aa: CASATSGRKDTQYF
j_gene: TRBJ2-7; v_gene: TRBV6-5; abundance: -; d_gene: -; CDR3nt: TGTGCCAGCAGAATAGACAGGGAGCGGGGGCGAGCGGACTTC; CDR3aa: CASRIDRERGRADF
j_gene: TRBJ2-6; v_gene: TRBV9; abundance: -; d_gene: TRBD1; CDR3nt: TGTGCCAGCAGCGCGGGACAGGGCTACTCTGGGGCCAACGTCCTGACTTTC; CDR3aa: CASSAGQGYSGANVLTF
j_gene: TRBJ1-5; v_gene: TRBV30; abundance: -; d_gene: TRBD1; CDR3nt: TGTGCCTGGAGGGGACAGAACAATCAGCCCCAGCATTTT; CDR3aa: CAWRGQNNQPQHF
j_gene: TRBJ2-7; v_gene: TRBV28; abundance: -; d_gene: TRBD1; CDR3nt: TGTGCCAGCAGTTTATGGGACAGGGGCGGCGAGCAGTACTTC; CDR3aa: CASSLWDRGGEQYF
j_gene: TRBJ1-5; v_gene: TRBV7-2; abundance: -; d_gene: -; CDR3nt: TGTGCCAGCAGCTTAGTATCAGGACTTTATCAGCCCCAGCATTTT; CDR3aa: CASSLVSGLYQPQHF
j_gene: TRBJ1-5; v_gene: TRBV6-5; abundance: -; d_gene: -; CDR3nt: TGTGCCAGCAGAGGAAATCAGGGGTTGGGTCAGCCCCAGCATTTT; CDR3aa: CASRGNQGLGQPQHF
j_gene: TRBJ1-6; v_gene: TRBV7-6; abundance: -; d_gene: -; CDR3nt: TGTGCCAGCAGCTTAAACGGGGGGCTTATTTCACCCCTCCACTTT; CDR3aa: CASSLNGGLISPLHF
j_gene: TRBJ1-1; v_gene: TRBV10-1; abundance: -; d_gene: -; CDR3nt: TGCGCCAGCAGCTTGGCTACAGGTCGGAACACTGAAGCTTTCTTT; CDR3aa: CASSLATGRNTEAFF
j_gene: TRBJ2-5; v_gene: TRBV27; abundance: -; d_gene: TRBD1; CDR3nt: TGTGCCAGCGGGGCTATTGGGACAGGGAAAGAGACCCAGTACTTC; CDR3aa: CASGAIGTGKETQYF
j_gene: TRBJ2-6; v_gene: TRBV7-9; abundance: -; d_gene: -; CDR3nt: TGTGCCAGCAGCCCCGGGTGGGAGTCGTTATCCATCAACGTCCTGACTTTC; CDR3aa: CASSPGWESLSINVLTF
j_gene: TRBJ2-3; v_gene: TRBV4-1; abundance: -; d_gene: TRBD2; CDR3nt: TGCGCCAGCAGACTAGTAGCGGGAACCACAGATACGCAGTATTTT; CDR3aa: CASRLVAGTTDTQYF
j_gene: TRBJ2-5; v_gene: TRBV5-1; abundance: -; d_gene: -; CDR3nt: TGCGCCAGCAGCTTGGCCGACGGAGCCCAAGAGACCCAGTACTTC; CDR3aa: CASSLADGAQETQYF
j_gene: TRBJ2-2; v_gene: TRBV5-1; abundance: few; d_gene: -; CDR3nt: TGCGCCAGCAGCCTACAGGGGACTCGGGTGGCCGGGGAGCTGTTTTTT; CDR3aa: CASSLQGTRVAGELFF
j_gene: TRBJ1-4; v_gene: TRBV30; abundance: -; d_gene: -; CDR3nt: TGTGCCTGGAGTGTAGGGGCGGATGAAAAACTGTTTTTT; CDR3aa: CAWSVGADEKLFF
j_gene: TRBJ1-3; v_gene: TRBV28; abundance: -; d_gene: -; CDR3nt: TGTGCCAGCACCTTAGGACAGATCTCTGGAAACACCATATATTTT; CDR3aa: CASTLGQISGNTIYF
j_gene: TRBJ1-1; v_gene: TRBV5-6; abundance: -; d_gene: -; CDR3nt: TGTGCCAGCAGCTTGAACAGGGAAGGCACTGAAGCTTTCTTT; CDR3aa: CASSLNREGTEAFF
j_gene: TRBJ1-5; v_gene: TRBV24-1; abundance: -; d_gene: TRBD1; CDR3nt: TGTGCCACCAGTGGAGGACCTGGACAGGGGGGAGGTAATCAGCCCCAGCATTTT; CDR3aa: CATSGGPGQGGGNQPQHF
j_gene: TRBJ2-7; v_gene: TRBV3-1/TRBV3-2; abundance: -; d_gene: -; CDR3nt: TGTGCCAGCAGCCAAAGGTATCAGGCCCAGCAGTACTTC; CDR3aa: CASSQRYQAQQYF
j_gene: TRBJ1-2; v_gene: TRBV28; abundance: -; d_gene: TRBD1; CDR3nt: TGTGCCATCAAAAACAGGGGTACCTATGGCTACACCTTC; CDR3aa: CAIKNRGTYGYTF
j_gene: TRBJ2-5; v_gene: TRBV5-1; abundance: once; d_gene: TRBD2; CDR3nt: TGCGCCAGCAGCTCCGGACTAGCGGGACTGCAAGAGACCCAGTACTTC; CDR3aa: CASSSGLAGLQETQYF
j_gene: TRBJ2-7; v_gene: TRBV5-5; abundance: -; d_gene: TRBD1; CDR3nt: TGTGCCAGCAGCCCCCAGCCCGGACAGGGGTGGATACAGTACTTC; CDR3aa: CASSPQPGQGWIQYF
j_gene: TRBJ2-7; v_gene: TRBV15; abundance: -; d_gene: TRBD1; CDR3nt: TGTGCCACCAGCAGGACAGGGGCCACCTACGAGCAGTACTTC; CDR3aa: CATSRTGATYEQYF
j_gene: TRBJ1-5; v_gene: TRBV30; abundance: -; d_gene: -; CDR3nt: TGTGCCTGGAGTGTAAGTCGGTTTCGCGGGCAGCCCCAGCATTTT; CDR3aa: CAWSVSRFRGQPQHF
j_gene: TRBJ1-1; v_gene: TRBV28; abundance: -; d_gene: -; CDR3nt: TGTGCCAGCAGCCGGGGAAGGGTGAACACTGAAGCTTTCTTT; CDR3aa: CASSRGRVNTEAFF
j_gene: TRBJ2-2; v_gene: TRBV7-8; abundance: -; d_gene: TRBD2; CDR3nt: TGTGCCAGCAGCTTTGGGGTAGCGGGTTCTACCGGGGAGCTGTTTTTT; CDR3aa: CASSFGVAGSTGELFF
j_gene: TRBJ2-3; v_gene: TRBV7-9; abundance: -; d_gene: TRBD1; CDR3nt: TGTGCCAGCAGCTTAACAGGGGGCGCAGATACGCAGTATTTT; CDR3aa: CASSLTGGADTQYF
j_gene: TRBJ1-1; v_gene: TRBV11-2; abundance: -; d_gene: -; CDR3nt: TGTGCCAGCAGCGGATTTGTGGGGGGTACTGAAGCTTTCTTT; CDR3aa: CASSGFVGGTEAFF
j_gene: TRBJ2-7; v_gene: TRBV24-1; abundance: -; d_gene: TRBD1; CDR3nt: TGTGCCATTTCCCCGGGACAGGGTTACGAGCAGTACTTC; CDR3aa: CAISPGQGYEQYF
j_gene: TRBJ2-1; v_gene: TRBV2; abundance: -; d_gene: -; CDR3nt: TGTGCCAGCAGTGCCAGGCTGGTAGAGAATGAGCAGTTCTTC; CDR3aa: CASSARLVENEQFF
j_gene: TRBJ2-4; v_gene: TRBV19; abundance: few; d_gene: TRBD1; CDR3nt: TGTGCCAGTAGCCCGAGGCAGGGGGCTGGCAAAAACATTCAGTACTTC; CDR3aa: CASSPRQGAGKNIQYF